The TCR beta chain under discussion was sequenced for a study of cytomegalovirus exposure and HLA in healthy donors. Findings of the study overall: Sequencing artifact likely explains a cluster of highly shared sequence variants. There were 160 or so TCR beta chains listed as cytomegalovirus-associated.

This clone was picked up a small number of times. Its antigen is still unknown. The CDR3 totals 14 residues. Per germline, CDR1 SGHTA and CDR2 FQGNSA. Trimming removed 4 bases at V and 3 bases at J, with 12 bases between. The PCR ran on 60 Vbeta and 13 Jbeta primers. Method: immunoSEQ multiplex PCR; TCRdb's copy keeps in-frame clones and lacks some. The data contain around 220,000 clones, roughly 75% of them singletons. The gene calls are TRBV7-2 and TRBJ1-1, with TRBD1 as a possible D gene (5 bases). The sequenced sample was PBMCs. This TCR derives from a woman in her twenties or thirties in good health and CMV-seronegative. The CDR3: CASSSKGGDTEAFF. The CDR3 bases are TGTGCCAGCAGCTCAAAAGGAGGGGACACTGAAGCTTTCTTT.